The 15 T cell receptor beta chains presented below share a single source sample, sequenced in a study of CD8 T cells in Susac syndrome. RNA totalling roughly 0.45 to 1 ug underwent reverse transcription with random hexamers. Using its own MiXCR run on the immunoSEQ multiplex PCR reads, TCRdb lists one record per CDR3 protein. The table records more than 85,000 distinct CDR3 sequences, about 96% of them present only once. The specimen was CD4+ T cells from PBMCs. Every receptor here comes from a human donor in good health.

This chain links TRBV2 with TRBJ1-2; D gene uncertain. The CDR3 spans 14 residues. Trimming took 6 bases from V and 9 from J, leaving 20 bases between them. CDR1 SNHLY and CDR2 FYNNEI come from the germline V gene. CDR3 DNA: TGTGCCAGCAGCCCCGTGGGCCGGGGAGGAAGCTACACCTTC. It codes for CASSPVGRGGSYTF.

The rearrangement uses TRBV15 and TRBJ1-4; 8 bases fit TRBD1. The V gene end was trimmed by 8 bases and the J gene end by 11 bases; junction bases not matched to a gene: 13. This CDR3 has 14 residues. Germline assignment: CDR1 LNHNV and CDR2 YYDKDF (reference sequence). The CDR3 DNA follows: TGTGCCACCGGAACCGGGACAGGAGTAAAGAAACTGTTTTTT. It specifies CATGTGTGVKKLFF.

The chain joins TRBV4-1 to TRBJ2-3; D is undetermined. The CDR3 totals 15 residues. Trimming removed 3 bases at V and 0 bases at J, with 10 bases between. Germline CDR1 MGHRA, CDR2 YSYEKL. CDR3 residues: CASSQWWPSTDTQYF. CDR3 nucleotides: TGCGCCAGCAGCCAGTGGTGGCCCAGCACAGATACGCAGTATTTT.

This chain joins TRBV6-2 or TRBV6-3 and TRBJ2-7; 9 bases are shared with TRBD1. This CDR3 spans 15 amino acids. With V trimmed by 6 bases and J by 7 bases, 13 bases remained unmatched. The germline V gene encodes CDR1 MNHEY and CDR2 SVGEGT. The CDR3 loop is CASRHRDRARLEQYF. The CDR3 DNA reads TGTGCCAGCAGGCACCGGGACAGGGCTCGTTTGGAGCAGTACTTC.

This clonotype was observed once. CDR3 in amino acids: CASSPSGGNYGYTF. CDR3 coding DNA: TGCGCCAGCAGCCCTTCTGGGGGTAACTATGGCTACACCTTC. J is TRBJ1-2 and V is TRBV5-1, with a weak D call TRBD1 (5 bases). The CDR3 totals 14 residues. V dropped 4 bases and J dropped 1 base, with 11 bases sitting between them. Germline CDR1 SGHRS, CDR2 YFSETQ.

The chain combines TRBV30 with TRBJ1-2; possibly TRBD1 for D (5 bases). The V and J ends lost 4 bases and 6 bases respectively, with 9 bases between them. The germline CDR1 and CDR2 sequences are GTSNPN and SVGIG (reference sequence). This CDR3 has 11 residues. The CDR3 DNA is TGTGCCTGGAATCGGGGCCATGGCTACACCTTC. Translated: CAWNRGHGYTF.

The chain combines TRBV12-3 or TRBV12-4 with TRBJ1-3, with 7 nucleotides matching TRBD1. CDR3 length: 13 residues. V lost 8 bases and J lost 2; bases outside the gene matches: 3. The CDR3 DNA sequence: TGTGCCAGCGGCAGGGGGACTGGAAACACCATATATTTT. Its translation: CASGRGTGNTIYF.

The gene calls are TRBV10-3 and TRBJ2-5; 7 bases line up with TRBD1. This CDR3 contains 14 residues. After removal of 5 bases from V and 1 base from J, the junction contained 4 bases not matched to a gene. Looked up from germline, CDR1 is ENHRY and CDR2 is SYGVKD. CDR3 amino acids: CAISTGTAQETQYF. Here the CDR3 DNA reads TGTGCCATCAGTACCGGGACAGCCCAAGAGACCCAGTACTTC.

This chain connects TRBV10-1 to TRBJ2-7; D remains unclear. V dropped 7 bases and J dropped 3 bases, with 4 bases sitting between them. The CDR3 has 10 residues. The germline V gene encodes CDR1 WNHNN and CDR2 SYGVQD (reference sequence). The chain's CDR3 is CASMIYEQYF. The CDR3 bases are TGCGCCAGCATGATCTACGAGCAGTACTTC.

The genes are TRBV6-6 and TRBJ2-5; TRBD1 matches 12 bases. After removal of 6 bases from V and 4 bases from J, the junction contained 6 bases not matched to a gene. Germline values: CDR1 MNHNY, CDR2 SVGAGI (reference sequence). The CDR3 has 15 residues. As DNA, the CDR3 is TGTGCCAGCAGACCTCGGGACAGGGGGCTAGAGACCCAGTACTTC. It is translated as CASRPRDRGLETQYF.

The CDR3 protein is CASSGQGFAYGYTF. For the CDR3, the DNA is TGTGCCAGCAGCGGACAGGGTTTCGCATATGGCTACACCTTC. The chain couples TRBV9 to TRBJ1-2; 7 bases are shared with TRBD1. The CDR3 spans 14 residues. Germline V gene lookup returns CDR1 SGDLS and CDR2 YYNGEE. After removal of 3 bases from V and 5 bases from J, the junction contained 7 bases not matched to a gene.

J is TRBJ2-7 and V is TRBV3-1; the D gene is possibly TRBD2 (5 bases). V was trimmed by 0 bases and J by 3 bases, leaving 9 bases between them. Germline lookup yields CDR1 LGHDT and CDR2 YNNKEL (reference sequence). The CDR3 runs to 14 residues. CDR3 loop: CASSQDKLDYEQYF. CDR3 sequence (DNA): TGTGCCAGCAGCCAAGACAAACTAGACTACGAGCAGTACTTC.

This chain uses TRBV29-1 with TRBJ2-3; no clear D. The CDR3 spans 13 residues. Germline V gene data show CDR1 as SQVTM and CDR2 as ANQGSEA. V dropped 5 bases and J dropped 5 bases, with 14 bases sitting between them. CDR3 residues: CSVIGLLGDTQYF. The CDR3, as DNA: TGCAGCGTTATCGGGCTCCTCGGAGATACGCAGTATTTT.

The chain recombines TRBV12-3 or TRBV12-4 with TRBJ1-4; 7 bases match TRBD1. This CDR3 has 14 residues. The V gene end was trimmed by 8 bases and the J gene end by 12 bases; junction bases not matched to a gene: 15. CDR3 sequence (DNA): TGTGCCAGCGGTCGGCAGGGGGGTCTCGGTGAACTGTTTTTT. Protein sequence: CASGRQGGLGELFF.

This sequence joins TRBV29-1 and TRBJ2-7; a weak D match, TRBD1 (5 bases). V was pared by 6 bases and J by 3 bases, with 9 bases between. The germline gives CDR1 SQVTM, CDR2 ANQGSEA. The CDR3 length is 11 residues. DNA of the CDR3: TGCAGCGTAGGGGTGGGCTACGAGCAGTACTTC. This gives the protein CSVGVGYEQYF.